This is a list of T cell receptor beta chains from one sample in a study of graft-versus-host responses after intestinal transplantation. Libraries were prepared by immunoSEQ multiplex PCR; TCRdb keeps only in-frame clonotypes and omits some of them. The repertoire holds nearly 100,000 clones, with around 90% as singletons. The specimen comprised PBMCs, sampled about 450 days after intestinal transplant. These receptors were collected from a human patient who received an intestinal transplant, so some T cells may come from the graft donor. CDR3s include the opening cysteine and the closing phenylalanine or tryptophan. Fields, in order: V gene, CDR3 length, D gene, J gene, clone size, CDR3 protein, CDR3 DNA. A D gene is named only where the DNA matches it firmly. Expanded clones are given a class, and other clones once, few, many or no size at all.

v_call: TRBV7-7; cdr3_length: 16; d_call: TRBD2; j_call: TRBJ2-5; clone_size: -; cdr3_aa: CASSPGLAGTRETQYF; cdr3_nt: TGTGCTAGCAGCCCCGGACTAGCGGGGACTCGTGAGACCCAGTACTTC
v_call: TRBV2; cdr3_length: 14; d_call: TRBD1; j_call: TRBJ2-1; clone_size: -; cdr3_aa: CASRRTGAVNEQFF; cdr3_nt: TGTGCCAGCAGGCGGACAGGGGCGGTGAATGAGCAGTTCTTC
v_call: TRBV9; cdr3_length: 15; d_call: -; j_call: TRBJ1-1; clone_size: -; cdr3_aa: CASSPRTVLNTEAFF; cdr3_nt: TGTGCCAGCAGCCCTCGGACAGTACTGAACACTGAAGCTTTCTTT
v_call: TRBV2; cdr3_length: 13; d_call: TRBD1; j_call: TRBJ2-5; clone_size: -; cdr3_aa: CASRTDRGETQYF; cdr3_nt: TGTGCCAGCAGGACGGACAGGGGGGAGACCCAGTACTTC
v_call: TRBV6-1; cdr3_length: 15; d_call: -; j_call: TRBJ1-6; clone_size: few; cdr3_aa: CASSEVFGYNSPLHF; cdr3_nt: TGTGCCAGCAGTGAAGTTTTTGGCTATAATTCACCCCTCCACTTT
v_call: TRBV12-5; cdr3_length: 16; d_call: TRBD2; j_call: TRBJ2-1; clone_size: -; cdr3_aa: CASGLPLAGSYNEQFF; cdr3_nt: TGTGCTAGTGGTTTGCCCCTAGCGGGCTCCTACAATGAGCAGTTCTTC
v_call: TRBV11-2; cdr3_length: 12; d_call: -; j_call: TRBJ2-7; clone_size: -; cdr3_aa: CASSLADYEQYF; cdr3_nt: TGTGCCAGCAGCTTAGCCGATTACGAGCAGTACTTC
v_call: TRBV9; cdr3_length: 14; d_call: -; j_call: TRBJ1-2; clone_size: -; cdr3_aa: CASSVSGEFYGYTF; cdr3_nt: TGTGCCAGCAGCGTCTCTGGGGAGTTTTATGGCTACACCTTC
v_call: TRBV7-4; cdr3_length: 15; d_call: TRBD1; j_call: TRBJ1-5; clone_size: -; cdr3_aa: CASSAPRDRGEPQHF; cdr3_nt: TGTGCCAGCAGCGCCCCGAGGGACAGGGGAGAGCCCCAGCATTTT
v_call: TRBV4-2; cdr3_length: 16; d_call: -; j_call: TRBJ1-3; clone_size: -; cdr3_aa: CASSQVGGGTGNTIYF; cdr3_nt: TGTGCCAGCAGCCAAGTGGGGGGGGGTACAGGAAACACCATATATTTT
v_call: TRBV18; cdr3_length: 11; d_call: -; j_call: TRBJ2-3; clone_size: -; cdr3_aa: CASSLTDTQYF; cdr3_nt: TGTGCCAGCTCGCTCACAGATACGCAGTATTTT
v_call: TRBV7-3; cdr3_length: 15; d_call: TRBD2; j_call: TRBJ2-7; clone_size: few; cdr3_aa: CASSLSGGAAYEQYF; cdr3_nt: TGTGCCAGCAGCTTAAGCGGGGGGGCGGCCTACGAGCAGTACTTC
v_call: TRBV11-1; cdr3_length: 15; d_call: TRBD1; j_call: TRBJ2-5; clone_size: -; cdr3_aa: CASTQGAVFGETQYF; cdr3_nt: TGTGCCAGCACCCAGGGGGCGGTTTTCGGAGAGACCCAGTACTTC
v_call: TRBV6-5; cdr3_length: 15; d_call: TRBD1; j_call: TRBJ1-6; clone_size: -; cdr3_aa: CASSWGDRGNSPLHF; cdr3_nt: TGTGCCAGCAGTTGGGGGGACAGGGGCAATTCACCCCTCCACTTT
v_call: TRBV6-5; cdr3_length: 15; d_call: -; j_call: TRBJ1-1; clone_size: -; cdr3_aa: CASSYSPYMNTEAFF; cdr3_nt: TGTGCCAGCAGTTACTCGCCATACATGAACACTGAAGCTTTCTTT
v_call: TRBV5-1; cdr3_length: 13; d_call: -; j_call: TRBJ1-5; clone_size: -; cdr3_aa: CASSLNGDQPQHF; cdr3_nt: TGCGCCAGCAGCTTGAACGGGGATCAGCCCCAGCATTTT
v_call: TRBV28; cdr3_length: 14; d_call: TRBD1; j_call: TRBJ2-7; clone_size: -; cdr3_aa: CASSRDRGRYEQYF; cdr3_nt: TGTGCCAGCAGTAGGGACAGGGGTCGATACGAGCAGTACTTC
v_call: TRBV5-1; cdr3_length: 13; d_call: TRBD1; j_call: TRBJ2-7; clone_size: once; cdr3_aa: CASTPQGWNEQYF; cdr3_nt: TGCGCCAGCACCCCACAGGGGTGGAACGAGCAGTACTTC
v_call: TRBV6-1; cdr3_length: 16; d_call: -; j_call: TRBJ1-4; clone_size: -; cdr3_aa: CASSGGVGRANEKLFF; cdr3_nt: TGTGCCAGCAGTGGGGGGGTGGGAAGGGCAAACGAAAAACTGTTTTTT
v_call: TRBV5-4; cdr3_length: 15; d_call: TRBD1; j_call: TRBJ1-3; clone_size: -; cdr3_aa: CASSFGTGAGNTIYF; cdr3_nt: TGTGCCAGCAGCTTCGGGACAGGGGCTGGAAACACCATATATTTT
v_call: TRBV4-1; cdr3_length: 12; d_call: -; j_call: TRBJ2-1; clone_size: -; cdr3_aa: CASSQVTNEQFF; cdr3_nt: TGCGCCAGCAGCCAAGTTACAAATGAGCAGTTCTTC
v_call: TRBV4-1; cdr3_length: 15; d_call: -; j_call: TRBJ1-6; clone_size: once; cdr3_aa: CASSQVVWGNSPLHF; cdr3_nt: TGCGCCAGCAGCCAAGTAGTCTGGGGTAATTCACCCCTCCACTTT
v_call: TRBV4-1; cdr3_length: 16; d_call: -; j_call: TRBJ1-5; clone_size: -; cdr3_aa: CASSQDRGSSNQPQHF; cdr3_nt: TGCGCCAGCAGCCAAGATCGAGGGTCTAGCAATCAGCCCCAGCATTTT
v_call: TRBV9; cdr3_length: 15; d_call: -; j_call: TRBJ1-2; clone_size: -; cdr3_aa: CASSEYWAPAYGYTF; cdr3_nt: TGTGCCAGCAGCGAATATTGGGCGCCGGCCTATGGCTACACCTTC
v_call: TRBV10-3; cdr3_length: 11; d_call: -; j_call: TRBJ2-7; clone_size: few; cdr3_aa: CAISAGYEQYF; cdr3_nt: TGTGCCATCAGTGCAGGATACGAGCAGTACTTC
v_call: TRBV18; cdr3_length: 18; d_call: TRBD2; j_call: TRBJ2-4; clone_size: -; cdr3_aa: CASSPLPWASGGRNIQYF; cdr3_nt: TGTGCCAGCTCACCTCTCCCGTGGGCTAGCGGGGGCCGAAACATTCAGTACTTC
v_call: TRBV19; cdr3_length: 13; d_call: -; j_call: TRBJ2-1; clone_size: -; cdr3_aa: CASIAGAGNEQFF; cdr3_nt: TGTGCCAGTATTGCGGGGGCGGGGAATGAGCAGTTCTTC
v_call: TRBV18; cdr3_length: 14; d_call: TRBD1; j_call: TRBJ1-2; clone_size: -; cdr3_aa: CASSTEETGDGYTF; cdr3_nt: TGTGCCAGCTCAACAGAGGAGACAGGGGATGGCTACACCTTC
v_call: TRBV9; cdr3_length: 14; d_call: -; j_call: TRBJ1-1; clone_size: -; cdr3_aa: CASSGTGVGTEAFF; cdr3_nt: TGTGCCAGCAGCGGCACGGGGGTGGGGACTGAAGCTTTCTTT
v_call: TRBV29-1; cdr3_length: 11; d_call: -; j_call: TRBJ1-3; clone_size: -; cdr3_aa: CSGETGNTIYF; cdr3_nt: TGCAGCGGGGAAACTGGAAACACCATATATTTT
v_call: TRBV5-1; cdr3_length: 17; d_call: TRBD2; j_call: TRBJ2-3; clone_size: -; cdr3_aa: CASGAGLAGESTDTQYF; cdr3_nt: TGCGCCAGCGGGGCGGGACTAGCGGGGGAGAGCACAGATACGCAGTATTTT
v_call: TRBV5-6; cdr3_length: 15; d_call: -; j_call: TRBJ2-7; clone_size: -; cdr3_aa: CASSWTGRGFYEQYF; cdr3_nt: TGTGCCAGCAGCTGGACAGGGAGGGGATTCTACGAGCAGTACTTC